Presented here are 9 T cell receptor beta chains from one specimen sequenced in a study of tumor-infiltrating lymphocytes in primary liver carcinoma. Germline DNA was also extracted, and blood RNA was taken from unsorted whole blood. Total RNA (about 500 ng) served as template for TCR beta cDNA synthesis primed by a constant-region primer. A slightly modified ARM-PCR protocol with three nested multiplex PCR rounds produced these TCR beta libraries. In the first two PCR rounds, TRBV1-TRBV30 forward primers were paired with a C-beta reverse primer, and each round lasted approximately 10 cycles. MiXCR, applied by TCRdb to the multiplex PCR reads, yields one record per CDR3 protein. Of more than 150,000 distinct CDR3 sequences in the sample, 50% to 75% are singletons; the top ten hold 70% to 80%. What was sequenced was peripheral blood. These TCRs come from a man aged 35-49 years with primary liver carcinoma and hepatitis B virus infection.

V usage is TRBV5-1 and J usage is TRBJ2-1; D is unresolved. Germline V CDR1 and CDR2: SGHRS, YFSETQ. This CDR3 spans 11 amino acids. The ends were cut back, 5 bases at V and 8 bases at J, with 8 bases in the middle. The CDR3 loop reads CASSSSYEQFF. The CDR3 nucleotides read TGCGCCAGCAGTTCATCATATGAGCAGTTCTTC.

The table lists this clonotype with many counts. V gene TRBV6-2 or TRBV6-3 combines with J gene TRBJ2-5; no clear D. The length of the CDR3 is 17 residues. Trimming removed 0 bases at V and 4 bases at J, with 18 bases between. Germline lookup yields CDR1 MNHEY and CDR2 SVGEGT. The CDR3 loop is CASSYSTPVQEVETQYF. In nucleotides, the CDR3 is TGTGCCAGCAGTTACTCGACTCCGGTCCAAGAGGTAGAGACCCAGTACTTC.

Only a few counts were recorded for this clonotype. The CDR3 DNA is TGTGCCAGCAGTTACTCCGGGACGGGGCCAGGAAACACCATATATTTT. Protein sequence: CASSYSGTGPGNTIYF. The J gene is TRBJ1-3, the V gene TRBV6-5, with a possible D match to TRBD1 (5 bases). CDR1 is MNHEY, CDR2 SVGAGI, per germline. This CDR3 contains 16 residues. V was shortened by 0 bases and J by 4 bases, with 13 bases between the two germline ends.

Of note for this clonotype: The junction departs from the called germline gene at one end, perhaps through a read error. The CDR3 nucleotides read TGTGCCAGCAGCTTGGATCCAGGGATGGAGACCCATTACTTC. Its protein is CASSLDPGMETHYF. The chain recombines TRBV5-4 with TRBJ2-5; possible D gene TRBD1, 5 bases. The CDR3 covers 14 residues. Germline V gene lookup returns CDR1 SGHNT and CDR2 YYREEE (reference sequence).

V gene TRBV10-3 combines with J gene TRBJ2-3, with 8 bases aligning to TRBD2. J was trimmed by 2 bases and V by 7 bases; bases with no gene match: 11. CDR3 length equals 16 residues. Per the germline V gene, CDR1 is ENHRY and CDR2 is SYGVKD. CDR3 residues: CAITDTSGASTDTQYF. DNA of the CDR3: TGTGCCATCACAGATACTAGCGGAGCCTCCACAGATACGCAGTATTTT.

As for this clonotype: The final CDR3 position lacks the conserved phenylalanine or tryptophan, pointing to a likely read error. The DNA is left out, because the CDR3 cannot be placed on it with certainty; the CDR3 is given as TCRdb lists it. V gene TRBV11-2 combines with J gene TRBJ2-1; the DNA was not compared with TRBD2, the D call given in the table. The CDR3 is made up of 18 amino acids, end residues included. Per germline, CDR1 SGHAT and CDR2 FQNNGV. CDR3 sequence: CASSLTEGRLARPNEQSL.

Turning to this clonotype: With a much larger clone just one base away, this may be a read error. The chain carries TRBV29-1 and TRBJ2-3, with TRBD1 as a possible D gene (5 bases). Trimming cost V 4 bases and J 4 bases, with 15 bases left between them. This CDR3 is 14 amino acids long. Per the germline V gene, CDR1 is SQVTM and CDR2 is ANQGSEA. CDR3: CSVVESKGPDTQYF. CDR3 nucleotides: TGCAGCGTTGTGGAGAGTAAGGGGCCAGATACGCAGTATTTT.

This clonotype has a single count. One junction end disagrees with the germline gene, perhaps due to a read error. CDR3 nucleotides: TGTGCCGGCAGTTACTCGGGGGGGACCTACAATGAGCAATTCTTC. It codes for CAGSYSGGTYNEQFF. The V gene is TRBV11-1, the J gene TRBJ2-1; 8 nucleotides agree with TRBD2. This CDR3 has 15 amino acids. Germline V CDR1 and CDR2: SGHAT, FQDESV (reference sequence).

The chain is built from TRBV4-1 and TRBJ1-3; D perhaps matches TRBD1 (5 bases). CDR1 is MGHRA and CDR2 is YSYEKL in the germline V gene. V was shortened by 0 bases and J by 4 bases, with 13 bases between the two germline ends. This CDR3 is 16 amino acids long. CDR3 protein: CASSQDRAGKGNTIYF. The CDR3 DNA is TGCGCCAGCAGCCAAGATCGGGCAGGGAAGGGAAACACCATATATTTT.